What follows are 26 T cell receptor beta chains derived from one specimen sequenced in a study of CD8 T cells in Susac syndrome. Reverse transcription of 0.5 to 1 ug RNA was performed with random hexamers. TCRdb reprocessed the immunoSEQ multiplex PCR reads with MiXCR, giving one entry per CDR3 protein. This table holds some 50,000 distinct CDR3 sequences, 85% to 95% found once. The sequencing input was CD8+ T cells from PBMCs. All receptors derive from a human donor with Susac syndrome.

This clonotype was detected once. The rearrangement links TRBV12-3 or TRBV12-4 to TRBJ2-1, with no clear D. The CDR3 is made up of 12 amino acids. Trimming removed 6 bases from V and 2 bases from J, with 5 bases in between. The CDR3 DNA sequence: TGTGCCAGCAGCCCGCCCTACAATGAGCAGTTCTTC. Amino acids: CASSPPYNEQFF.

The genes are TRBV29-1 and TRBJ1-4; D not resolved. Germline assignment: CDR1 SQVTM and CDR2 ANQGSEA. The V gene lost 3 bases and the J gene lost 10 bases, with 12 bases spanning the gap. There are 12 residues in the CDR3. The CDR3 reads CSVEKGGGKLFF. The CDR3 DNA sequence: TGCAGCGTTGAGAAGGGAGGCGGAAAACTGTTTTTT.

This chain uses TRBV11-2 with TRBJ2-7; D call uncertain. The CDR3 length is 14 residues. Germline-derived CDR1 and CDR2 are SGHAT and FQNNGV. V lost 0 bases to trimming and J lost 1 base, with 7 bases between them. CDR3 DNA sequence: TGTGCCAGCAGCTTAGACGTAGGGTCCTACGAGCAGTACTTC. Amino acids: CASSLDVGSYEQYF.

The rearrangement links TRBV5-1 to TRBJ1-6, with D possibly TRBD1 on 6 matching bases. V lost 5 bases and J 7 bases, leaving 7 bases between the germline ends. Germline V CDR1 and CDR2: SGHRS, YFSETQ. This CDR3 has 12 amino acids. CDR3 amino acids: CASRGGNSPLHF. In DNA form, the CDR3 reads TGCGCCAGCAGAGGGGGAAATTCACCCCTCCACTTT.

CDR3 nucleotides: TGCAGCGTTGAAACTGGGACAACTAGCTACTCTGGGGCCAACGTCCTGACTTTC. Protein: CSVETGTTSYSGANVLTF. The V call is TRBV29-1, the J call TRBJ2-6; D possibly uses TRBD1 or TRBD2 (6 bases each). The CDR3 is made up of 18 amino acids. CDR1 is SQVTM, CDR2 ANQGSEA, per germline. Trimming removed 2 bases at V and 0 bases at J, with 17 bases between.

The chain links TRBV14 to TRBJ1-2; possible D gene TRBD1, 5 bases. The germline CDR1 and CDR2 sequences are SGHDN and FVKESK. The CDR3 consists of 14 residues. Trimming removed 1 base at V and 4 bases at J, with 10 bases between. The DNA of the CDR3 is TGTGCCAGCAGCCAAGGGGGGGTGGGCTATGGCTACACCTTC. Translated: CASSQGGVGYGYTF.

The rearrangement joins TRBV15 to TRBJ2-1; TRBD2 matches 10 bases. Germline V lookup: CDR1 LNHNV, CDR2 YYDKDF (reference sequence). The CDR3 sequence is 15 residues long. V lost 3 bases, J lost 10 bases, and 9 bases stayed unmatched. CDR3 sequence (DNA): TGTGCCACCAGCAGCGGTCTCAGCGGGGGGGTCGAGCAGTTCTTC. Translation: CATSSGLSGGVEQFF.

The chain combines TRBV21-1 with TRBJ2-5; TRBD1 was called by the table and not checked on the DNA. TRBV21-1 is flagged as a pseudogene. The CDR3 extends over 16 amino acids. As DNA, the CDR3 is TGTGCCAGCAGCACCCCGGGGCGGACTCCTAAGGGGACCCAGTACTTC. Amino acid sequence: CASSTPGRTPKGTQYF.

The chain employs TRBV11-2 and TRBJ2-7; D remains ambiguous. Germline values: CDR1 SGHAT, CDR2 FQNNGV. This CDR3 spans 12 amino acids. The V end was cut by 5 bases, the J end by 3 bases, with 8 bases between. CDR3 in DNA: TGTGCCAGCAGCCCAAGGAGCTACGAGCAGTACTTC. Its protein is CASSPRSYEQYF.

This clonotype appeared once. The chain carries TRBV7-8 and TRBJ2-5, with D tentatively TRBD1 (5 bases). This CDR3 comprises 15 residues. CDR1 is SGHVS and CDR2 is FQNEAQ in the germline V gene. V lost 5 bases and J 1 base, leaving 14 bases between the germline ends. DNA of the CDR3: TGTGCCAGCAGCCCAGGGCCGCATCCCCAAGAGACCCAGTACTTC. Its protein is CASSPGPHPQETQYF.

This chain links TRBV12-3 or TRBV12-4 with TRBJ2-3, with D possibly being TRBD1 (6 bases). This CDR3 is 14 amino acids long. The V gene lost 0 bases and the J gene lost 4 bases, with 8 bases spanning the gap. CDR3 sequence reads: CASSLADSPDTQYF. CDR3 nucleotides: TGTGCCAGCAGTTTAGCGGACAGCCCAGATACGCAGTATTTT.

The chain couples TRBV4-3 to TRBJ2-1, with D unclear. CDR3 length equals 15 residues. V was shortened by 0 bases and J by 6 bases, with 12 bases between the two germline ends. The germline CDR1 and CDR2 sequences are LGHNA and YSLEER. Written as DNA, the CDR3 is TGCGCCAGCAGCCAAGATCGAACGACTGCCAATGAGCAGTTCTTC. Translation gives CASSQDRTTANEQFF.

The rearrangement links TRBV20-1 to TRBJ1-1; D is possibly TRBD1 (6 bases). The CDR3 sequence is 11 residues long. Germline-derived CDR1 and CDR2 are DFQATT and SNEGSKA (reference sequence). Trimming stripped 8 bases from V and 5 bases from J, with 12 bases between. In nucleotides, the CDR3 is TGCAGTACAGGGAAAGAAACTGAAGCTTTCTTT. Encoded protein: CSTGKETEAFF.

The genes are TRBV20-1 and TRBJ1-1; D remains ambiguous. Trimming left V 6 bases short and J 7 bases short, with 9 bases between. The CDR3 consists of 10 residues. Germline V gene lookup returns CDR1 DFQATT and CDR2 SNEGSKA (reference sequence). This CDR3 is CSAIHDEAFF. CDR3 nucleotide sequence: TGCAGTGCGATCCACGATGAAGCTTTCTTT.

V and J are TRBV10-1 and TRBJ2-1; possible D gene TRBD2, 5 bases. CDR1 WNHNN and CDR2 SYGVQD come from the germline V gene (reference sequence). This CDR3 has 13 amino acids. The V and J ends lost 4 bases and 5 bases respectively, with 9 bases between them. The CDR3 DNA reads TGCGCCAGCAGTGCGGGGAAACACAATGAGCAGTTCTTC. Amino acids: CASSAGKHNEQFF.

V is TRBV27 and J is TRBJ1-6; D perhaps matches TRBD1 (6 bases). Per germline, CDR1 MNHEY and CDR2 SMNVEV (reference sequence). The CDR3 length is 14 residues. Trimming shortened V by 3 bases and J by 9 bases, and 12 bases separated the two germline ends. CDR3 in amino acids: CASSLERGGSPLHF. The CDR3 DNA reads TGTGCCAGCAGTTTGGAAAGGGGGGGTTCACCCCTCCACTTT.

V and J are TRBV27 and TRBJ2-5; 9 bases match TRBD2. This CDR3 contains 15 residues. V gave up 6 bases and J gave up 5 bases; unmatched junction bases: 10. Per the germline V gene, CDR1 is MNHEY and CDR2 is SMNVEV (reference sequence). CDR3 sequence: CASSTPSGGRETQYF. The DNA for the CDR3 is TGTGCCAGCAGCACTCCAAGCGGGGGGAGGGAGACCCAGTACTTC.

The rearrangement links TRBV5-6 to TRBJ2-5; no clear D. CDR3 length: 13 amino acids. Germline lookup yields CDR1 SGHDT and CDR2 YYEEEE. The V gene lost 4 bases and the J gene lost 4 bases, with 11 bases spanning the gap. CDR3 nucleotide sequence: TGTGCCAGCAGCCTCCCTTCTGGAGAGACCCAGTACTTC. Amino acids: CASSLPSGETQYF.

The rearrangement uses TRBV3-1 and TRBJ2-3; a possible D gene is TRBD2 (6 bases). The CDR3 covers 16 residues. CDR1 LGHDT and CDR2 YNNKEL come from the germline V gene (reference sequence). Between the trimmed V and J ends, which lost 4 bases and 2 bases, there was a span of 16 bases. The CDR3 DNA sequence: TGTGCCAGCAGCCGATATGCCGGGACTTACACAGATACGCAGTATTTT. Translating it yields CASSRYAGTYTDTQYF.

The chain joins TRBV11-2 to TRBJ2-5, with D tentatively TRBD1 (5 bases). The ends were cut back, 1 base at V and 5 bases at J, with 17 bases in the middle. Germline CDR1 SGHAT, CDR2 FQNNGV. This CDR3 comprises 16 residues. CDR3 nucleotides: TGTGCCAGCAGCTTAGTGTCAGGGAATTCCGGGGAGACCCAGTACTTC. The encoded protein is CASSLVSGNSGETQYF.

This chain joins TRBV25-1 and TRBJ1-1, with 7 positions matching TRBD1. The CDR3 runs to 14 residues. In germline, CDR1 is MGHDK, CDR2 SYGVNS. Germline trimming cut 0 bases from V and 4 bases from J; bases unmatched to any gene: 2. CDR3 in DNA: TGTGCCAGCAGTGAATACGACAGGGCCACTGAAGCTTTCTTT. This translates into CASSEYDRATEAFF.

The chain couples TRBV29-1 to TRBJ2-7; D may be TRBD1 or TRBD2 (5 bases each). There are 13 residues in the CDR3. V lost 6 bases and J 1 base, leaving 13 bases between the germline ends. The V gene's germline CDR1 is SQVTM and CDR2 ANQGSEA. DNA for the CDR3: TGCAGCGTCGGGACGCCGGGTTCCTACGAGCAGTACTTC. This encodes CSVGTPGSYEQYF.

The chain carries TRBV7-9 and TRBJ2-5, with 9 bases lining up with TRBD2. CDR1 and CDR2 from the germline V gene are SEHNR and FQNEAQ (reference sequence). The CDR3 contains 14 residues. The V and J ends lost 5 bases and 7 bases, in that order; junction bases with no gene match: 8. CDR3 loop: CASSQGLARGTQYF. CDR3 bases: TGTGCCAGCAGCCAGGGACTAGCCCGTGGGACCCAGTACTTC. Supplemented by reference TRBV7-9 and TRBJ2-5, the full variable domain reads DTGVSQNPRHKITKRGQNVTFRCDPISEHNRLYWYRQTLGQGPEFLTYFQNEAQLEKSRLLSDRFSAERPKGSFSTLEIQRTEQGDSAMYLCASSQGLARGTQYFGPGTRLLVL.

The chain recombines TRBV25-1 with TRBJ1-3; D remains unclear. Germline V gene sequence: CDR1 MGHDK, CDR2 SYGVNS. The CDR3 is 10 amino acids. The V end was cut by 8 bases, the J end by 8 bases, with 7 bases between. The CDR3 loop is CASESDTIYF. DNA of the CDR3: TGTGCCAGCGAATCGGACACCATATATTTT.

The chain joins TRBV10-2 to TRBJ2-3, with D possibly being TRBD1 or TRBD2 (5 bases each). Germline V gene lookup returns CDR1 WSHSY and CDR2 SAAADI. The CDR3 sequence is 12 residues long. The ends were cut back, 8 bases at V and 0 bases at J, with 6 bases in the middle. CDR3 in DNA: TGCGCCAGCTGGGACAGCACAGATACGCAGTATTTT. Its translation: CASWDSTDTQYF.

The V and J genes are TRBV5-4 and TRBJ2-7, with TRBD2 identical over 8 bases. V was pared by 0 bases and J by 0 bases, with 2 bases of the junction left unmatched. The CDR3 runs to 15 residues. CDR1 and CDR2 from the germline V gene are SGHNT and YYREEE (reference sequence). The CDR3 DNA reads as TGTGCCAGCAGCTTGGTGCGGGGGGCCTCCTACGAGCAGTACTTC. Protein: CASSLVRGASYEQYF.